A selection of T cell receptor beta chains follows, all from one sample in a study of blood T cell repertoires in COVID-19. The repertoire was sequenced with immunoSEQ multiplex PCR; TCRdb's copy has only in-frame clones and lacks some. This table has 92,000 or so clones, about three quarters appearing once. The sequencing input was peripheral blood. Every receptor here comes from a woman of 80 years or more with acute or convalescent COVID-19. CDR3s include the opening cysteine and the closing phenylalanine or tryptophan. The D gene is left open where the match is weak. Size is omitted from some rows. Given values are once, few, many or a class for expanded clones.

v_call: TRBV18; clone_size: -; d_call: TRBD2; j_call: TRBJ2-2; cdr3_nt: TGTGCCAGCTCACCATGGACTAGCGGGGGGGCGAACACCGGGGAGCTGTTTTTT; cdr3_aa: CASSPWTSGGANTGELFF
v_call: TRBV9; clone_size: -; d_call: -; j_call: TRBJ2-2; cdr3_nt: TGTGCCAGCAGCGGCGTGCGGGACCTGGGCACCGGGGAGCTGTTTTTT; cdr3_aa: CASSGVRDLGTGELFF
v_call: TRBV6-5; clone_size: -; d_call: TRBD1; j_call: TRBJ1-5; cdr3_nt: TGTGCCAGCAGTTCCGGGACAGGTACTTCGCAGCCCCAGCATTTT; cdr3_aa: CASSSGTGTSQPQHF
v_call: TRBV5-1; clone_size: -; d_call: -; j_call: TRBJ2-5; cdr3_nt: TGCGCCAGCAGTTCCAGCGGCTCCACCGTGGAGACCCAGTACTTC; cdr3_aa: CASSSSGSTVETQYF
v_call: TRBV18; clone_size: -; d_call: TRBD1; j_call: TRBJ1-2; cdr3_nt: TGTGCCAGCTCACCTGGACAGGGGGCAGTTCATGGCTACACCTTC; cdr3_aa: CASSPGQGAVHGYTF
v_call: TRBV14; clone_size: -; d_call: -; j_call: TRBJ2-7; cdr3_nt: TGTGCCAGCAGCCGGGTCAGGGGAGTTATGTACGAGCAGTACTTC; cdr3_aa: CASSRVRGVMYEQYF
v_call: TRBV7-3; clone_size: -; d_call: TRBD2; j_call: TRBJ2-1; cdr3_nt: TGTGCCAGCAGCAAGGGACTAGCGAGCAATGAGCAGTTCTTC; cdr3_aa: CASSKGLASNEQFF
v_call: TRBV20-1; clone_size: once; d_call: -; j_call: TRBJ1-1; cdr3_nt: TGCAGTGCTGGTGGACAGATGAACACTGAAGCTTTCTTT; cdr3_aa: CSAGGQMNTEAFF
v_call: TRBV24-1; clone_size: -; d_call: -; j_call: TRBJ1-3; cdr3_nt: TGTGCCACCAGTGATTTAACGACAGAAAACACCATATATTTT; cdr3_aa: CATSDLTTENTIYF
v_call: TRBV6-5; clone_size: -; d_call: -; j_call: TRBJ1-5; cdr3_nt: TGTGCCAGCAACCCAGCGGTTGGGGTTCAGCCCCAGCATTTT; cdr3_aa: CASNPAVGVQPQHF